This T cell receptor (beta chain) was obtained from a study of neurological immune-mediated disorders. This clonotype came up many times. Antigen unknown. Template-switch 5'RACE cDNA synthesis added a 10-nucleotide unique molecular identifier. The output of every sequencing run, over 190 million TCR-beta sequences, came from 15-18 subjects. TCRdb reanalysed the 5' RACE reads using MiXCR and keeps one entry per CDR3 protein. The sample has around 67,000 distinct CDR3 sequences; 4% to 6% are singletons. The CDR3 length is 15 residues. Germline CDR1 reads LNHNV; CDR2 reads YYDKDF (reference sequence). With V trimmed by 5 bases and J by 4 bases, 8 bases remained unmatched. Study-wide points: Across subjects, no CDR3 amino acid sequence appeared in expanded clones of more than one subject, a finding that suggested private repertoires in all groups. Multiple sclerosis, the disease with the least TCR clonal expansion, fell below healthy controls, whereas HTLV-1-associated myelopathy showed the most.

The sequence was obtained from a man aged 18 to 30 with multiple sclerosis. This chain uses TRBV15 with TRBJ1-1, with 9 bases identical to TRBD1. Sequencing used PBMCs. CDR3 amino acids: CATSPLTGGSTEAFF. DNA for the CDR3: TGTGCCACCAGCCCTCTGACAGGGGGGTCCACTGAAGCTTTCTTT.